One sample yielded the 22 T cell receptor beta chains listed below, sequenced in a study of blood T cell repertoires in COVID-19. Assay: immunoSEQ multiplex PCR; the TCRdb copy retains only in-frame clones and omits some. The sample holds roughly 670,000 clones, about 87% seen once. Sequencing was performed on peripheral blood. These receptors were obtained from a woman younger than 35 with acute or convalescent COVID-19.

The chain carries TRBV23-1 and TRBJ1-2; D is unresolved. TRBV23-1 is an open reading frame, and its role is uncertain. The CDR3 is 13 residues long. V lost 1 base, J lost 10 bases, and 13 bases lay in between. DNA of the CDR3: TGCGCCAGCAGTCAATTGAGGAAGGCCCACTACACCTTC. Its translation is CASSQLRKAHYTF.

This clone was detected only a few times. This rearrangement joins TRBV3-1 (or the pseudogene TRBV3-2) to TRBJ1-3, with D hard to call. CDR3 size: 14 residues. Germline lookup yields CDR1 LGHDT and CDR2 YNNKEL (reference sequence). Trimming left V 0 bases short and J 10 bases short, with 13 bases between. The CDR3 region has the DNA TGTGCCAGCAGCCAAGATTCCACGTATAGTACCATATATTTT. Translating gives CASSQDSTYSTIYF.

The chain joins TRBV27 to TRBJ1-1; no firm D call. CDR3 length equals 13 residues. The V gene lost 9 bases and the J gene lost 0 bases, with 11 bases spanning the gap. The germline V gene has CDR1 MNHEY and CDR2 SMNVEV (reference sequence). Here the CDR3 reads CASMTHLNTEAFF. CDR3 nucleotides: TGTGCCAGTATGACACATTTGAACACTGAAGCTTTCTTT.

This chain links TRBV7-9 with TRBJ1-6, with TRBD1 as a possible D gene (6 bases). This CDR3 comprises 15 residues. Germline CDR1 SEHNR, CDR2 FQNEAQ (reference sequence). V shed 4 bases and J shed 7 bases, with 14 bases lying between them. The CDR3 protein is CASSWGWGPNSPLHF. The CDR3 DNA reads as TGTGCCAGCAGCTGGGGTTGGGGGCCGAATTCACCCCTCCACTTT.

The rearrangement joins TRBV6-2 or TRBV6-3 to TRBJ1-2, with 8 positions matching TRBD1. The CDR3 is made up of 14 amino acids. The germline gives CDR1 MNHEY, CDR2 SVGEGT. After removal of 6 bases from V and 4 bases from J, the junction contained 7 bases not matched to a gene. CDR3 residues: CASSFDRGLYGYTF. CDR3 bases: TGTGCCAGCAGCTTCGACAGGGGCCTCTATGGCTACACCTTC.

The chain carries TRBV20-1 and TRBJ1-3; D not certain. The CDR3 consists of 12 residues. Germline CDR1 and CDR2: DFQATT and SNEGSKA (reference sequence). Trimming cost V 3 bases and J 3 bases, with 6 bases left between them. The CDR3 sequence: CSASSHGNTIYF. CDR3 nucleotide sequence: TGCAGTGCTAGTTCACATGGAAACACCATATATTTT.

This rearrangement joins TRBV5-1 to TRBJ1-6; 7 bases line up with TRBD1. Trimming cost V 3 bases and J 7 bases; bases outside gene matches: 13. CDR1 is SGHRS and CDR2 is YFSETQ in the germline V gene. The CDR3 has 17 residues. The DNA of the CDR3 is TGCGCCAGCAGCTCCATTGATTACAGGGGCGGGAATTCACCCCTCCACTTT. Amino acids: CASSSIDYRGGNSPLHF.

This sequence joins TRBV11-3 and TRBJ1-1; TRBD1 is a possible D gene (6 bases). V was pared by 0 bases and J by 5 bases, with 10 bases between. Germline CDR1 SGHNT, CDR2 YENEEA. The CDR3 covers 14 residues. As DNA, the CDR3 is TGTGCCAGCAGCTTAGAAGGGGGTGGAACTGAAGCTTTCTTT. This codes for CASSLEGGGTEAFF.

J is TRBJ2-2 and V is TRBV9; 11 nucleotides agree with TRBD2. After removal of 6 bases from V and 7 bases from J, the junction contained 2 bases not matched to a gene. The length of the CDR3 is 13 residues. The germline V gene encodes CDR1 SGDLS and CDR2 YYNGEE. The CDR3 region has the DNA TGTGCCAGCACCGGGACTAGCGGCGGGGAGCTGTTTTTT. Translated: CASTGTSGGELFF.

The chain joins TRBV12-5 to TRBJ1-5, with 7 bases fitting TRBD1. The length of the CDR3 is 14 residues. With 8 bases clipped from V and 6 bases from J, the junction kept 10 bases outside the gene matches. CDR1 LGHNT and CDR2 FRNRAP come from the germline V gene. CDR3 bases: TGTGCTAGTACCCGACAGGGATTGAGTCAGCCCCAGCATTTT. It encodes CASTRQGLSQPQHF.

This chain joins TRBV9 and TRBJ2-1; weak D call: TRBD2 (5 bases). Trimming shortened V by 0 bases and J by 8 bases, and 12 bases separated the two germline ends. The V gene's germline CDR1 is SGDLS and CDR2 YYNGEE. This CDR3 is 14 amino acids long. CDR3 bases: TGTGCCAGCAGCGTAGACGCCAGGCGGGATGAGCAGTTCTTC. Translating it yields CASSVDARRDEQFF. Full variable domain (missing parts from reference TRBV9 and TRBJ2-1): DSGVTQTPKHLITATGQRVTLRCSPRSGDLSVYWYQQSLDQGLQFLIQYYNGEERAKGNILERFSAQQFPDLHSELNLSSLELGDSALYFCASSVDARRDEQFFGPGTRLTVL.

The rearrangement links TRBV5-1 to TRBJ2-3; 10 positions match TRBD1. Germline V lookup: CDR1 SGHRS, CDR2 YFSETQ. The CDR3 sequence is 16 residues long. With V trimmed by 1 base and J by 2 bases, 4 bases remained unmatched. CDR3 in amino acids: CASSLTGQGNTDTQYF. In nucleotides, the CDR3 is TGCGCCAGCAGCTTGACGGGACAGGGGAACACAGATACGCAGTATTTT.

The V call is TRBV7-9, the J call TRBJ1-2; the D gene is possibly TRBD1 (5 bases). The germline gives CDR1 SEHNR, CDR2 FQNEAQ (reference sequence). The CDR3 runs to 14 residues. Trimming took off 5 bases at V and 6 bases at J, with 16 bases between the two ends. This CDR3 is CASSPGGGIDGYTF. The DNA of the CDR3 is TGTGCCAGCAGCCCTGGGGGGGGGATTGATGGCTACACCTTC.

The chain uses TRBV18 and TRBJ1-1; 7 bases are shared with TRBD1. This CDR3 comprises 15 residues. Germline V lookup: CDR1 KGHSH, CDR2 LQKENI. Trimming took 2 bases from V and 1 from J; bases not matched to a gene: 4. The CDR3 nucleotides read TGTGCCAGCTCACCAGACAACAGGGGGAACACTGAAGCTTTCTTT. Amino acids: CASSPDNRGNTEAFF.

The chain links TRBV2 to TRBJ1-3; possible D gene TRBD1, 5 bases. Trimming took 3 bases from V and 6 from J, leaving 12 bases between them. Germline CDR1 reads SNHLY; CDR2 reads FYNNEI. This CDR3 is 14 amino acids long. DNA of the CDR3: TGTGCCAGCAGTGAGGCAGGGTATGAAAACACCATATATTTT. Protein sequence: CASSEAGYENTIYF. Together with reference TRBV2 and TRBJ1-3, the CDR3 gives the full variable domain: EPEVTQTPSHQVTQMGQEVILRCVPISNHLYFYWYRQILGQKVEFLVSFYNNEISEKSEIFDDQFSVERPDGSNFTLKIRSTKLEDSAMYFCASSEAGYENTIYFGEGSWLTVV.

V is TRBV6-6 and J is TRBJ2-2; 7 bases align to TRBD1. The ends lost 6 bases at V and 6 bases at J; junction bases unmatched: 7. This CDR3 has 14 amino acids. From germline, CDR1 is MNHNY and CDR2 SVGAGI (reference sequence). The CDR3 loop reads CASRSQGFSGELFF. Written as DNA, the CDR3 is TGTGCCAGCAGGTCACAGGGGTTCTCCGGGGAGCTGTTTTTT.

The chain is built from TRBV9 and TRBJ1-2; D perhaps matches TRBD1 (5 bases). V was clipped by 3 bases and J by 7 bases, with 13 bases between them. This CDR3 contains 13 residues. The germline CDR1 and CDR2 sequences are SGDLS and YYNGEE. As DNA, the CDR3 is TGTGCCAGCAGCGCCCTGACAGAATCTGGCTACACCTTC. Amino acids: CASSALTESGYTF.

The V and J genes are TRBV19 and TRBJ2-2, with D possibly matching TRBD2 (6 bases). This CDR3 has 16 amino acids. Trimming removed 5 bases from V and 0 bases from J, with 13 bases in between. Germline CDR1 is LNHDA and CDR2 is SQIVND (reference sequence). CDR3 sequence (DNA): TGTGCCAGTAGTGTCGCGGGGCTGGCGAACACCGGGGAGCTGTTTTTT. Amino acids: CASSVAGLANTGELFF.

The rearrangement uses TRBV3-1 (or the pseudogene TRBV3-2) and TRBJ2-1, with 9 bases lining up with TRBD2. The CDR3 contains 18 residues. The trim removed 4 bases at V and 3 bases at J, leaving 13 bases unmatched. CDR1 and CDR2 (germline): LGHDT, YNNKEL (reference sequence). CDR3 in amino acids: CASSPPILSGGFYNEQFF. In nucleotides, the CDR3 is TGTGCCAGCAGCCCACCCATACTCAGCGGGGGGTTCTACAATGAGCAGTTCTTC.

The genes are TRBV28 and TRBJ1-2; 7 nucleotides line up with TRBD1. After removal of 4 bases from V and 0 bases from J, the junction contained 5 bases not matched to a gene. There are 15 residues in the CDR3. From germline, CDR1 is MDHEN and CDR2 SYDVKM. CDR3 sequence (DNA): TGTGCCAGCAGTTCTACAGGGGCTACTAACTATGGCTACACCTTC. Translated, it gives CASSSTGATNYGYTF.

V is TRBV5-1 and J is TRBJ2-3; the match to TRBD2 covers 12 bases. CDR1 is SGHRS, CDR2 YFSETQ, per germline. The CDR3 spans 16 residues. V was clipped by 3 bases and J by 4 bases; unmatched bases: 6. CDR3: CASSSTSGGSPDTQYF. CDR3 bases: TGCGCCAGCAGCTCCACTAGCGGGGGGTCCCCAGATACGCAGTATTTT.

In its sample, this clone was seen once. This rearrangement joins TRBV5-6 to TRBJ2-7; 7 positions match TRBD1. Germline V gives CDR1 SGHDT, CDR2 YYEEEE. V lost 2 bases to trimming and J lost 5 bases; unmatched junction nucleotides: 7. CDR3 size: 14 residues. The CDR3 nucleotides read TGTGCCAGCAGCTTTATCGACAGGGAACACGAGCAGTACTTC. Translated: CASSFIDREHEQYF.